The 27 T cell receptor beta chains below all came from one sample that was sequenced in a study. TCRdb ran MiXCR on the 5' RACE reads and lists one entry per CDR3 protein. The data show 25,000 to 40,000 distinct CDR3 sequences, approximately 25% seen once. The material sequenced was memory CD4+ T cells sorted from blood. Subset noted: memory CD4+ T cells, CD4+CD45RO+CD25-. These receptors all come from a female donor with breast cancer.

V is TRBV28 and J is TRBJ2-1; maybe TRBD2 (5 bases). V gave up 5 bases and J gave up 2 bases, with 10 bases separating them. The germline V gene encodes CDR1 MDHEN and CDR2 SYDVKM. The CDR3 covers 14 residues. The CDR3 protein is CASSLDGTYNEQFF. The CDR3 coding sequence is TGTGCCAGCAGTCTCGACGGGACCTACAATGAGCAGTTCTTC. The variable domain in full, with the rest retrieved from reference TRBV28 and TRBJ2-1, is DVKVTQSSRYLVKRTGEKVFLECVQDMDHENMFWYRQDPGLGLRLIYFSYDVKMKEKGDIPEGYSVSREKKERFSLILESASTNQTSMYLCASSLDGTYNEQFFGPGTRLTVL.

With respect to this clonotype: At one of its ends the junction is not consistent with the germline gene, which may arise from a read error. The J gene is TRBJ1-1, the V gene TRBV7-7; a weak D match, TRBD1 (5 bases). Germline CDR1 is SSHAT and CDR2 is FNYEAQ (reference sequence). This CDR3 region has 13 residues. The CDR3 here is CASSYRRNTEAFF. The DNA of the CDR3 is TGTGCTAGCAGCTACAGGAGGAACACTGAAGCTTTCTTT.

This clonotype was counted only a few times. The chain has TRBV27 and TRBJ2-6, with D unresolved. Trimming shortened V by 3 bases and J by 0 bases, and 3 bases separated the two germline ends. The CDR3 length is 14 residues. The germline V gene has CDR1 MNHEY and CDR2 SMNVEV (reference sequence). CDR3 sequence (DNA): TGTGCCAGCAGTTTCAGCTCTGGGGCCAACGTCCTGACTTTC. Its translation: CASSFSSGANVLTF. Drawing the rest from reference TRBV27 and TRBJ2-6, the complete variable domain is EAQVTQNPRYLITVTGKKLTVTCSQNMNHEYMSWYRQDPGLGLRQIYYSMNVEVTDKGDVPEGYKVSRKEKRNFPLILESPSPNQTSLYFCASSFSSGANVLTFGAGSRLTVL.

This clonotype was detected ten times or more. The genes are TRBV6-5 and TRBJ1-4, with D possibly being TRBD1 (5 bases). Germline V gene lookup returns CDR1 MNHEY and CDR2 SVGAGI. The V end was cut by 6 bases, the J end by 5 bases, with 10 bases between. This CDR3 comprises 13 residues. CDR3 loop: CASRGDQNEKLFF. Here the CDR3 DNA reads TGTGCCAGCAGGGGGGATCAGAATGAAAAACTGTTTTTT.

The chain recombines TRBV6-6 with TRBJ2-2; no clear D. The length of the CDR3 is 13 residues. V was trimmed by 4 bases and J by 5 bases, leaving 8 bases between them. Germline-derived CDR1 and CDR2 are MNHNY and SVGAGI (reference sequence). Here the CDR3 DNA reads TGTGCCAGCAGTTCAACTGAGACCGGGGAGCTGTTTTTT. Protein sequence: CASSSTETGELFF.

About this clonotype: A much larger clonotype is one base distant, so this may be a read error. The chain joins TRBV5-6 to TRBJ2-7; D not certain. Germline assignment: CDR1 SGHDT and CDR2 YYEEEE. The germline V and J ends were trimmed by 2 bases and 3 bases, with 9 bases remaining between them. CDR3 size: 13 residues. The CDR3 loop reads CASSFPRVYEQYF. The CDR3, as DNA: TGTGCCAGCAGCTTCCCACGGGTCTACGAGCAGTACTTC.

This clonotype was recorded at least ten times. The chain joins TRBV7-3 to TRBJ2-2, with 7 positions matching TRBD2. The CDR3 runs to 16 residues. Unmatched junction bases numbered 6, after V lost 2 bases and J lost 3 bases. Germline lookup yields CDR1 SGHTA and CDR2 FQGTGA. For the CDR3, the DNA is TGTGCCAGCAGCTTATCGGGGGGAGAGTACACCGGGGAGCTGTTTTTT. Protein: CASSLSGGEYTGELFF.

Many counts were recorded for this clonotype. The genes are TRBV4-2 and TRBJ2-7; D is possibly TRBD1 (6 bases). Between the trimmed V and J ends, which lost 0 bases and 1 base, there was a span of 10 bases. Germline-derived CDR1 and CDR2 are LGHNA and YNFKEQ. This CDR3 has 15 residues. CDR3 DNA: TGTGCCAGCAGCCAAGAGCAGGGGTTGTCCTACGAGCAGTACTTC. Protein sequence: CASSQEQGLSYEQYF.

This clonotype turned up a few times. CDR3 DNA sequence: TGTGCCAGCAGTTTTAGAGGGGGTTCCTACAATGAGCAGTTCTTC. Protein sequence: CASSFRGGSYNEQFF. The V and J genes are TRBV27 and TRBJ2-1, with D tentatively TRBD1 (6 bases). Germline-derived CDR1 and CDR2 are MNHEY and SMNVEV (reference sequence). The CDR3 has 15 amino acids. V was clipped by 3 bases and J by 1 base, with 10 bases between them.

This clonotype was detected only a few times. This sequence joins TRBV27 and TRBJ1-2; TRBD1 aligns across 8 bases. The CDR3 is 17 residues long. Germline CDR1 reads MNHEY; CDR2 reads SMNVEV (reference sequence). Trimming cost V 2 bases and J 0 bases; bases outside gene matches: 8. The CDR3 is CASSLGQGAVANYGYTF. The DNA for the CDR3 is TGTGCCAGCAGTTTAGGCCAGGGGGCCGTAGCTAACTATGGCTACACCTTC.

This clonotype is deemed medium-sized (0.01 to 0.1%). The rearrangement joins TRBV4-1 to TRBJ2-1; D remains ambiguous. The CDR3 has 13 amino acids. Germline V lookup: CDR1 MGHRA, CDR2 YSYEKL. The V end lost 1 base, the J end lost 8 bases, and 9 bases lay between the germline ends. The CDR3 is CASSQAYIDEQFF. The CDR3 nucleotides are TGCGCCAGCAGCCAAGCCTACATCGATGAGCAGTTCTTC.

The chain employs TRBV24-1 and TRBJ1-1; 10 bases match TRBD1. The CDR3 is 16 amino acids. Per germline, CDR1 KGHDR and CDR2 SFDVKD. After removal of 4 bases from V and 3 bases from J, the junction contained 7 bases not matched to a gene. The CDR3 nucleotides are TGTGCCACCAGTGACCCCCGGACAGGGGGGGACACTGAAGCTTTCTTT. Amino acids: CATSDPRTGGDTEAFF.

The rearrangement joins TRBV9 to TRBJ1-4, with D perhaps matching TRBD1 (5 bases). Germline values: CDR1 SGDLS, CDR2 YYNGEE. The CDR3 is 14 residues long. V was clipped by 3 bases and J by 7 bases, with 13 bases between them. This CDR3 is CASSAAGTREKLFF. In DNA form, the CDR3 reads TGTGCCAGCAGCGCCGCCGGGACCCGTGAAAAACTGTTTTTT. Full variable domain (remainder filled in from reference TRBV9 and TRBJ1-4): DSGVTQTPKHLITATGQRVTLRCSPRSGDLSVYWYQQSLDQGLQFLIQYYNGEERAKGNILERFSAQQFPDLHSELNLSSLELGDSALYFCASSAAGTREKLFFGSGTQLSVL.

To note about this clonotype: A much more abundant neighbour one base away suggests this may be a read error. This CDR3 fails to terminate in the conserved phenylalanine or tryptophan, so it likely reflects a read error. The rearrangement joins TRBV12-3 or TRBV12-4 to TRBJ1-3; D might be TRBD1 (5 bases). The CDR3 has 11 residues. Trimming removed 8 bases at V and 7 bases at J, with 9 bases between. The CDR3 DNA is TGTGCCAGCGGGACGGGGAACACCATATATCTT. Translated, it gives CASGTGNTIYL.

The chain uses TRBV12-3 or TRBV12-4 and TRBJ2-7; a weak D match, TRBD1 (5 bases). CDR3 size: 14 residues. The ends were cut back, 5 bases at V and 5 bases at J, with 16 bases in the middle. CDR3 residues: CASSPDRRVDEQYF. In DNA form, the CDR3 reads TGTGCCAGCAGTCCAGACAGAAGGGTAGACGAGCAGTACTTC.

The chain links TRBV28 to TRBJ1-1; perhaps TRBD1 as D (6 bases). V dropped 6 bases and J dropped 3 bases, with 11 bases sitting between them. This CDR3 is 13 amino acids long. Per germline, CDR1 MDHEN and CDR2 SYDVKM. This chain's CDR3 is CASSPQGYTEAFF. The CDR3 DNA reads TGTGCCAGCAGCCCACAGGGATACACTGAAGCTTTCTTT.

The rearrangement links TRBV10-2 to TRBJ2-1, with 8 bases identical to TRBD2. Germline CDR1 reads WSHSY; CDR2 reads SAAADI. With 7 bases clipped from V and 8 bases from J, the junction kept 13 bases outside the gene matches. The CDR3 extends over 15 amino acids. This CDR3 reads CASIKTSERAYEQFF. The CDR3 bases are TGCGCCAGCATTAAGACTAGCGAAAGGGCCTATGAGCAGTTCTTC.

The chain uses TRBV7-9 and TRBJ2-7, with 7 nucleotides matching TRBD2. This CDR3 comprises 15 residues. V lost 3 bases and J lost 4; bases outside the gene matches: 9. Germline assignment: CDR1 SEHNR and CDR2 FQNEAQ (reference sequence). The CDR3 protein is CASSFFSSGVYEQYF. Written as DNA, the CDR3 is TGTGCCAGCAGCTTCTTTTCTAGCGGAGTATACGAGCAGTACTTC.

This clonotype was observed a few times. The CDR3 DNA reads TGTGCCAGCAGTTACTCGACAGTTGGGGAGCAGTACTTC. Its translation is CASSYSTVGEQYF. The rearrangement joins TRBV6-5 to TRBJ2-7, with TRBD1 as a possible D gene (5 bases). CDR3 length: 13 residues. V lost 0 bases, J lost 7 bases, and 10 bases lay in between. Germline V gene lookup returns CDR1 MNHEY and CDR2 SVGAGI.

This clonotype showed up just once. A much larger clone is a single base away; this may be a read error. J is TRBJ1-2 and V is TRBV11-2; D ambiguous. V shed 7 bases and J shed 3 bases, with 18 bases lying between them. Germline lookup yields CDR1 SGHAT and CDR2 FQNNGV. The CDR3 is 15 residues long. The CDR3, as DNA: TGTGCCAGCAACGGGCGGGCTCCAGTGGACTATGGCTACACCTTC. Amino acid sequence: CASNGRAPVDYGYTF.

Turning to this clonotype: A single base separates this from a much larger clone, so it may be a read error. This chain joins TRBV20-1 and TRBJ2-5; TRBD2 is a possible D gene (6 bases). The CDR3 sequence is 15 residues long. Germline values: CDR1 DFQATT, CDR2 SNEGSKA (reference sequence). Trimming took off 5 bases at V and 7 bases at J, with 23 bases between the two ends. CDR3 sequence reads: CSAPRESERAGTQYF. CDR3 nucleotides: TGCAGTGCTCCTCGGGAAAGCGAGAGAGCGGGGACCCAGTACTTC.

This clonotype showed up many times. V gene TRBV20-1 combines with J gene TRBJ2-3; TRBD1 matches 7 bases. This CDR3 contains 18 residues. The V and J ends lost 5 bases and 0 bases, in that order; junction bases with no gene match: 17. Germline CDR1 DFQATT, CDR2 SNEGSKA (reference sequence). CDR3 coding DNA: TGCAGTGCTCAGTCGGGGACAGCGGCCAACCCTAGCACAGATACGCAGTATTTT. It yields the protein CSAQSGTAANPSTDTQYF.

The rearrangement joins TRBV25-1 to TRBJ1-2; TRBD1 matches 7 bases. V dropped 3 bases and J dropped 0; count of bases not matched to a gene: 16. Germline V gives CDR1 MGHDK, CDR2 SYGVNS. The CDR3 runs to 19 residues. CDR3 in amino acids: CASSDPSTLQGEANYGYTF. DNA of the CDR3: TGTGCCAGCAGTGATCCGTCCACTCTCCAGGGGGAAGCTAACTATGGCTACACCTTC.

Remarks on this clonotype: In this CDR3 the conserved last residue, phenylalanine or tryptophan, is missing, so a read error is likely. The genes are TRBV6-5 and TRBJ1-1, with 7 nucleotides matching TRBD1. The CDR3 sequence is 13 residues long. V shed 8 bases and J 7 bases; nucleotides not matched to a gene: 10. Germline V gene data show CDR1 as MNHEY and CDR2 as SVGAGI. The CDR3 loop is CASSGQVLGEAFL. CDR3 nucleotides: TGTGCCAGCTCTGGACAGGTCCTTGGTGAAGCTTTCTTA.

In its sample, this clonotype was seen many times. The chain is built from TRBV10-3 and TRBJ1-1, with D unclear. Germline values: CDR1 ENHRY, CDR2 SYGVKD. V was trimmed by 7 bases and J by 1 base, leaving 10 bases between them. The CDR3 is 13 amino acids. CDR3 in amino acids: CAINIDPNTEAFF. The DNA of the CDR3 is TGTGCCATCAACATCGATCCGAACACTGAAGCTTTCTTT.

This clonotype showed up just a few times. The chain recombines TRBV10-3 with TRBJ2-5, with TRBD1 identical over 8 bases. CDR1 is ENHRY and CDR2 is SYGVKD in the germline V gene. J gave up 3 bases and V 6 bases, and 6 bases lay outside the gene matches. This CDR3 is built from 14 residues. CDR3 sequence (DNA): TGTGCCATCAGAGAGACAGGGGCCGAAGAGACCCAGTACTTC. Protein product: CAIRETGAEETQYF.

The table lists this clonotype with many counts. The chain uses TRBV20-1 and TRBJ2-7; TRBD1 might be the D (6 bases). The V gene's germline CDR1 is DFQATT and CDR2 SNEGSKA (reference sequence). CDR3 size: 15 residues. Trimming shortened V by 0 bases and J by 2 bases, and 14 bases separated the two germline ends. CDR3 DNA sequence: TGCAGTGCTAGAGATAGGGGGATCCCAACCTACGAGCAGTACTTC. As protein: CSARDRGIPTYEQYF.